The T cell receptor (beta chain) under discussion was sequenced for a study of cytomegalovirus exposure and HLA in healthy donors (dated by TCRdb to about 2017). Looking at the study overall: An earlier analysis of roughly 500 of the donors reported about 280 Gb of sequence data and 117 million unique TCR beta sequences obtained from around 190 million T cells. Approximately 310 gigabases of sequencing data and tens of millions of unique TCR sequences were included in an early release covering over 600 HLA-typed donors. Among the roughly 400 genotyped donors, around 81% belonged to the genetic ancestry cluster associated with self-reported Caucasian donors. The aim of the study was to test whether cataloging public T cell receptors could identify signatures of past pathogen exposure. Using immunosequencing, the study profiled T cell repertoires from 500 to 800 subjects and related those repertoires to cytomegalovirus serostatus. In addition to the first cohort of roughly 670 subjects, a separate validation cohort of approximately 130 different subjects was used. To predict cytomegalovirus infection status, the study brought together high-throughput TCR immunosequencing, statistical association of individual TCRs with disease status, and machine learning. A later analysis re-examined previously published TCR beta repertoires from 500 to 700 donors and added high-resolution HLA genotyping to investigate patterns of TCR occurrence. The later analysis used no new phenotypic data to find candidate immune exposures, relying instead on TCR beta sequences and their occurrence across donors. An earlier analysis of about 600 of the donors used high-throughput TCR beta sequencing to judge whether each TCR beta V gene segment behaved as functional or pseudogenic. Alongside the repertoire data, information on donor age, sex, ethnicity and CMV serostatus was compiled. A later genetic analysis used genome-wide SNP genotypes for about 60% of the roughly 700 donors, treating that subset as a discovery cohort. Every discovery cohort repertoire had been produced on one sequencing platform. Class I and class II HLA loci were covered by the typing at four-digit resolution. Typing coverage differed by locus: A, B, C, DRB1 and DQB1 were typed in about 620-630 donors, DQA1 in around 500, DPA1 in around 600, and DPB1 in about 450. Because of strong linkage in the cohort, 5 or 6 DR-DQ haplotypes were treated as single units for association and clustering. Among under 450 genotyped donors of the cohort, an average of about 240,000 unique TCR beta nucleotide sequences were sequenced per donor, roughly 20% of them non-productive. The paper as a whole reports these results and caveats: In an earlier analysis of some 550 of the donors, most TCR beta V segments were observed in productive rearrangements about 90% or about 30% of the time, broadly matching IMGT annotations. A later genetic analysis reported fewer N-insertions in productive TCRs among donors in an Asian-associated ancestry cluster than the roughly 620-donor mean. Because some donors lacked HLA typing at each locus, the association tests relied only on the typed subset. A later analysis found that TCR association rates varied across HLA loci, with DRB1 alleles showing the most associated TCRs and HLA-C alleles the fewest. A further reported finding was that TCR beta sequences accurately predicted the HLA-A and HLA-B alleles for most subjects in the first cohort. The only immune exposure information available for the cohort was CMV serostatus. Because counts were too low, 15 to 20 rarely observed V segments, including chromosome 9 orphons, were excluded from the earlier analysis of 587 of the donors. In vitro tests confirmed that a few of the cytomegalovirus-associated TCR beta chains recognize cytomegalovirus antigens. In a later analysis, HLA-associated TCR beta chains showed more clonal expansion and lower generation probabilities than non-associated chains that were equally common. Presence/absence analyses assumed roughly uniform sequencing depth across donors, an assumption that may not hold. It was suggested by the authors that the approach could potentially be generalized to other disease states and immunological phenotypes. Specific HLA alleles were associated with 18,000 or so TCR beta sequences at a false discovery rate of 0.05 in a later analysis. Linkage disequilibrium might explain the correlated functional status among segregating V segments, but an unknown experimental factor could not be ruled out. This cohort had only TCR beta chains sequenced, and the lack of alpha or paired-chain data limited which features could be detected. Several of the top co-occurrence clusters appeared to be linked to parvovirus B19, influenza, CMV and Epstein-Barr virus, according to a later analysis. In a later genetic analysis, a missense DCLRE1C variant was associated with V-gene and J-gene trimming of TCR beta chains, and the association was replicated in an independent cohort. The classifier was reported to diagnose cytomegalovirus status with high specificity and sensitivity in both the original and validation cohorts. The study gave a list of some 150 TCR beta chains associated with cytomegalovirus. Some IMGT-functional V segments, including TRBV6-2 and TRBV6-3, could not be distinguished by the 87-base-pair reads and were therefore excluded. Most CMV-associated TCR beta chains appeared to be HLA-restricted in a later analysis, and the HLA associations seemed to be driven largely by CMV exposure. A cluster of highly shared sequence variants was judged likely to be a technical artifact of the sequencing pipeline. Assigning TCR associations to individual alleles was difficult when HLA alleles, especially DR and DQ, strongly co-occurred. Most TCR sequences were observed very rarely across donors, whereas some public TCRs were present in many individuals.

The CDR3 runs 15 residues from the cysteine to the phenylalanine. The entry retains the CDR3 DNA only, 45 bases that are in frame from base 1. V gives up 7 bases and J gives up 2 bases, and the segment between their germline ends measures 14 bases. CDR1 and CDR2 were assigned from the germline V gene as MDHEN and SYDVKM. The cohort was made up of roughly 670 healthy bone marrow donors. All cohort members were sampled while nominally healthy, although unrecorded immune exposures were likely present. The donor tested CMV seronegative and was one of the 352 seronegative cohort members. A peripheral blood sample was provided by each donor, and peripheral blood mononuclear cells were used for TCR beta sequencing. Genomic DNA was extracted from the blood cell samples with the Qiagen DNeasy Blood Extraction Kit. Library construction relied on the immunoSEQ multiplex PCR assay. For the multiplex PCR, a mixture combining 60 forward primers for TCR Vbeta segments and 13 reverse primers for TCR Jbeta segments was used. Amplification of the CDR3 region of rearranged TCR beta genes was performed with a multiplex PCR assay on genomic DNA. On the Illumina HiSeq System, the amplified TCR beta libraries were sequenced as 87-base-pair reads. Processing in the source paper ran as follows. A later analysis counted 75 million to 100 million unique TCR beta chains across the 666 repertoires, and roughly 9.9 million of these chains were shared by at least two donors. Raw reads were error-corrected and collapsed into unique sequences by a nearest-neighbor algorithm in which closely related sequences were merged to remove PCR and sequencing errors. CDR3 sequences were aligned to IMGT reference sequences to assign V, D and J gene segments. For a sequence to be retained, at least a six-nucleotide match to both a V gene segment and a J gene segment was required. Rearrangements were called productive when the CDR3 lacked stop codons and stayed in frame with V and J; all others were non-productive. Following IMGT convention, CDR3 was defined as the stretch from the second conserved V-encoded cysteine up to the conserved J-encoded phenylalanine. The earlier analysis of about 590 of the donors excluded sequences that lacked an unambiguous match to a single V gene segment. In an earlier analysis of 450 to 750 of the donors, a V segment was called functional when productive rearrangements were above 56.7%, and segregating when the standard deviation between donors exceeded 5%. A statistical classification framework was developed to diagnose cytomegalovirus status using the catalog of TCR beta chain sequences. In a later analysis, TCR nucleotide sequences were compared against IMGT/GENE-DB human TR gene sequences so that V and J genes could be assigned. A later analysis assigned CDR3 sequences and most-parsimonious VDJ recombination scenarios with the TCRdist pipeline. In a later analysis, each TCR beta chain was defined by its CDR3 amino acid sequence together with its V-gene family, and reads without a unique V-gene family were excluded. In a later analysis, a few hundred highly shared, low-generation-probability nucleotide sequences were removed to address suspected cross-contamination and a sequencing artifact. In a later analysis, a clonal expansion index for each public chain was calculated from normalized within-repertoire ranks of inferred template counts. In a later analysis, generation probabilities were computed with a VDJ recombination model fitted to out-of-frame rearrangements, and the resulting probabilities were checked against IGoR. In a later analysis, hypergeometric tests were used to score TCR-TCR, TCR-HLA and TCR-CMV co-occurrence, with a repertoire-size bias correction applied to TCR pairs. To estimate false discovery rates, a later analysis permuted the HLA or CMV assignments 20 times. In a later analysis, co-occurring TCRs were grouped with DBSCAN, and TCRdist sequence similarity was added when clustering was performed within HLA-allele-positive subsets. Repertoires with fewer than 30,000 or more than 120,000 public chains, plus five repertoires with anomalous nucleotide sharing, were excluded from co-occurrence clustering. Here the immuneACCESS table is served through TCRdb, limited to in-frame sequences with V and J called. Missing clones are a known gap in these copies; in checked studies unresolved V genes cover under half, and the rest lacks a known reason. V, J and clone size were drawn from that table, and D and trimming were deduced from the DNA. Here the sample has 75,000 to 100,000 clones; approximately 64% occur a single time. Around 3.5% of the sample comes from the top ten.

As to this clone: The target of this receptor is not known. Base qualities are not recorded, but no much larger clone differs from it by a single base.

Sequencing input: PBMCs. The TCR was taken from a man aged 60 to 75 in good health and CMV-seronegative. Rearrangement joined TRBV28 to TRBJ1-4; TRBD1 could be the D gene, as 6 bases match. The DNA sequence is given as TGTGCCAGCACCCTCACAGGGCGTACTAATGAAAAACTGTTTTTT. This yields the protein CASTLTGRTNEKLFF.